Included here is one TCR beta chain sequence, with context. The antigen remains undetermined. The record originates from a study of cytomegalovirus exposure and HLA in healthy donors. Germline V gives CDR1 SGHTA, CDR2 FQGNSA. Trimming cost V 1 base and J 8 bases, with 14 bases left between them. CDR3 length: 14 amino acids. Study outcomes and limitations: An analysis that was carried out later associated 17,000 or so TCR beta sequences with HLA alleles at 0.05 false discovery rate. Some V segments could not be told apart, so they were left out, TRBV6-2 and TRBV6-3 among them. Previous analysis showed most TCR beta V segments were productive about 87% or about 30% of the time. A list of 150 to 200 TCR beta chains associated with cytomegalovirus was given.

13 Jbeta primers and 60 Vbeta primers were used for the PCR. Using immunoSEQ multiplex PCR, the repertoire was profiled, and TCRdb retains in-frame clones only, with some absent. The sample holds 150,000 to 180,000 clones, around 75% seen once. The TCR sequence derives from a man between 18 and 35 years old in good health and CMV-seronegative. The sequenced sample was PBMCs. The V gene is TRBV7-2, the J gene TRBJ1-2, with D perhaps TRBD1 (5 bases). DNA for the CDR3: TGTGCCAGCAGCTTAGTGGCAGGGCGAGAAGGCTACACCTTC. Its translation: CASSLVAGREGYTF.